The rows below give T cell receptor beta chains drawn from one sample of a study of cytomegalovirus exposure and HLA in healthy donors. The repertoire was sequenced with immunoSEQ multiplex PCR; TCRdb's copy has only in-frame clones and lacks some. The sample yields about 140,000 clones, around 72% seen once. The sequencing input was PBMCs. Receptors were obtained from a man between 40 and 49 years old in good health and CMV-seronegative. CDR3s include the opening cysteine and the closing phenylalanine or tryptophan. Fields, in order: V gene, CDR3 length, clone size, D gene, J gene, CDR3 DNA, CDR3 protein. D genes are given only for firm matches. Clone size appears in some rows only: once, few, many, or a class for an expanded clone.

TRBV4-1,14,once,NA,TRBJ2-7,TGCGCCAGCAGCCAAGAAGACATGACCTACGAGCAGTACTTC,CASSQEDMTYEQYF
TRBV5-1,16,NA,NA,TRBJ1-5,TGCGCCAGCAGCTTGGGGGCAGGGGACGTCTATCAGCCCCAGCATTTT,CASSLGAGDVYQPQHF
TRBV28,14,NA,NA,TRBJ1-5,TGTGCCAGCAGTTTCGCAGGGACTAGTCAGCCCCAGCATTTT,CASSFAGTSQPQHF
TRBV5-1,12,NA,NA,TRBJ2-3,TGCGCCAGCAGCCCATTAGCAGATACGCAGTATTTT,CASSPLADTQYF
TRBV5-5,12,NA,NA,TRBJ2-5,TGTGCCAGCGGGGGGTACCAAGAGACCCAGTACTTC,CASGGYQETQYF
TRBV4-1,15,few,TRBD1,TRBJ2-1,TGCGCCAGCAGCCACCCGACAGGGGCGGGCGATGAGCAGTTCTTC,CASSHPTGAGDEQFF
TRBV11-2,18,NA,TRBD1,TRBJ2-7,TGTGCCAGCAGCTTACAGACAGGGAGAACAATAGGCCGCTACGAGCAGTACTTC,CASSLQTGRTIGRYEQYF
TRBV6-5,16,few,NA,TRBJ1-1,TGTGCCAGCAGTTACTCGGCCGGGGGGGGCGACACTGAAGCTTTCTTT,CASSYSAGGGDTEAFF
TRBV11-2,15,NA,NA,TRBJ2-1,TGTGCCAGCAGCTTAGGACTAGTGCCCCGCAATGAGCAGTTCTTC,CASSLGLVPRNEQFF
TRBV7-8,14,NA,NA,TRBJ2-5,TGTGCCAGCAGCTCCGGGACATACCAAGAGACCCAGTACTTC,CASSSGTYQETQYF
TRBV7-7,16,once,TRBD1,TRBJ2-5,TGTGCCAGCAGCTTGGGACAGGGGGCAGTTCGGGAGACCCAGTACTTC,CASSLGQGAVRETQYF
TRBV28,14,NA,NA,TRBJ1-1,TGTGCCAGCAGTTCGCTTAGGGGGAACACTGAAGCTTTCTTT,CASSSLRGNTEAFF
TRBV7-9,14,once,NA,TRBJ2-5,TGTGCCAGCAGCTTGGGCAGGGAGGTAGAGACCCAGTACTTC,CASSLGREVETQYF
TRBV5-1,13,NA,TRBD1,TRBJ1-1,TGCGCCAGCAGCTACCGGGACAGGGGACCAGCTTTCTTT,CASSYRDRGPAFF
TRBV7-8,14,few,TRBD2,TRBJ2-1,TGTGCCAGCAGCTTAACTAGCGGGGGGTATGAGCAGTTCTTC,CASSLTSGGYEQFF
TRBV21-1,19,few,NA,TRBJ2-7,TGTGCCAGCAGCACCCCCGTTAGACAAGACCTACTCCATTCCTACGAGCAGTACTTC,CASSTPVRQDLLHSYEQYF
TRBV27,14,NA,NA,TRBJ1-5,TGTGCCAGCAGTTTCAGGGGATACAATCAGCCCCAGCATTTT,CASSFRGYNQPQHF
TRBV25-1,15,NA,TRBD1,TRBJ1-5,TGTGCCAGCAGTGAAGGGACAGTAGGGTATCAGCCCCAGCATTTT,CASSEGTVGYQPQHF
TRBV4-1,14,NA,NA,TRBJ1-5,TGCGCCAGCAGCCAACCTACAGGGAATCAGCCCCAGCATTTT,CASSQPTGNQPQHF
TRBV27,13,NA,TRBD2,TRBJ2-7,TGTGCCAGCAGTTTGGGACTAGGGAAAAAGCAGTACTTC,CASSLGLGKKQYF
TRBV5-1,15,NA,TRBD1,TRBJ1-1,TGCGCCAGCACCATTACAGGGGGTCGGAACACTGAAGCTTTCTTT,CASTITGGRNTEAFF
TRBV7-5,14,once,NA,TRBJ2-5,TGTGTCAGAAGCTTAGTTCCGGGACAAGAGACCCAGTACTTC,CVRSLVPGQETQYF
TRBV4-3,13,NA,NA,TRBJ1-2,TGCGCCAGCAGCCAAGTTGCGGGCTATGGCTACACCTTC,CASSQVAGYGYTF
TRBV4-1,16,NA,TRBD1,TRBJ1-2,TGCGCCAGCAGCCAAGCGGGACAGGGGATAGGCTATGGCTACACCTTC,CASSQAGQGIGYGYTF
TRBV7-9,12,NA,TRBD1,TRBJ2-7,TGTGCCAGCAGCGGGGACAGCTACGAGCAGTACTTC,CASSGDSYEQYF
TRBV5-4,15,NA,TRBD2,TRBJ2-7,TGTGCCAGCAGCTTGGGGCTAGCGGGGGTATACGAGCAGTACTTC,CASSLGLAGVYEQYF
TRBV6-1,12,NA,TRBD1,TRBJ1-6,TGTGCCAGCAGTACAGGGGATTCACCCCTCCACTTT,CASSTGDSPLHF
TRBV12-1,18,NA,NA,TRBJ1-1,TGTGCCAGCAGCCGGCGCAAGGGACAGGGGGCGGGGGGCACTGAAGCTTTCTTT,CASSRRKGQGAGGTEAFF
TRBV19,15,once,TRBD2,TRBJ2-2,TGTGCCAGTAGTTCCGGGGGGGGCGTCACCGGGGAGCTGTTTTTT,CASSSGGGVTGELFF
TRBV5-6,13,NA,TRBD1,TRBJ2-7,TGTGCCAGCAGCGATGGGACAGACTACGAGCAGTACTTC,CASSDGTDYEQYF
TRBV6-1,17,once,TRBD2,TRBJ2-3,TGTGCCAGCAGTGAAGAAGGGGTAGCGGGAGGCACAGATACGCAGTATTTT,CASSEEGVAGGTDTQYF
TRBV28,16,NA,TRBD2,TRBJ2-5,TGTGCCAGCAGTTTATTCCTCTTAGCGGGCCGGGCGACCCAGTACTTC,CASSLFLLAGRATQYF
TRBV4-1,17,few,TRBD2,TRBJ2-7,TGCGCCAGCAGCCAAGTTGCTAGCGGGGGGTCCGTCGGCGAGCAGTACTTC,CASSQVASGGSVGEQYF
TRBV20-1,11,NA,NA,TRBJ2-1,TGCAGTGCTAGGACAGCAAATGAGCAGTTCTTC,CSARTANEQFF
TRBV6-5,13,once,NA,TRBJ2-7,TGTGCCAGCAGTTACTCCCGGGACTACGAGCAGTACTTC,CASSYSRDYEQYF
TRBV6-1,14,NA,NA,TRBJ1-5,TGTGCCAGCAGTGAAGGGGCAGGGCCTCAGCCCCAGCATTTT,CASSEGAGPQPQHF
TRBV5-4,14,few,NA,TRBJ2-1,TGTGCCAGCAGCTTGAGGTCAGGTTACAATGAGCAGTTCTTC,CASSLRSGYNEQFF
TRBV9,12,few,NA,TRBJ1-5,TGTGCCAGCAGCCGAGGGAGTCAGCCCCAGCATTTT,CASSRGSQPQHF
TRBV6-1,15,NA,NA,TRBJ2-7,TGTGCCAGCAGTGAAGCAGGGGGGGGCGCCTACGAGCAGTACTTC,CASSEAGGGAYEQYF
TRBV7-9,15,NA,NA,TRBJ2-7,TGTGCCAGCAGCTTAGTCGGGGGTCCCAACTACGAGCAGTACTTC,CASSLVGGPNYEQYF
TRBV18,16,NA,NA,TRBJ2-2,TGTGCCAGCTCACCTAGGACAGATGCGAACACCGGGGAGCTGTTTTTT,CASSPRTDANTGELFF
TRBV2,15,NA,NA,TRBJ2-5,TGTGCCAGCAGTGTGTTTCAGGGGTCGGAAGAGACCCAGTACTTC,CASSVFQGSEETQYF
TRBV13,13,few,NA,TRBJ2-7,TGTGCCAGCAAGGTAGGGAGCTCCTACGAGCAGTACTTC,CASKVGSSYEQYF
TRBV4-1,16,NA,NA,TRBJ2-3,TGCGCCAGCAGCCAAGAGGAGAACCTTCCCACAGATACGCAGTATTTT,CASSQEENLPTDTQYF
TRBV7-9,13,NA,NA,TRBJ2-5,TGTGCCAGCAGCTTAGGAGGAGTTGAGACCCAGTACTTC,CASSLGGVETQYF
TRBV18,16,NA,TRBD2,TRBJ2-1,TGTGCCAGCTCACCTATCGGGACTAGCGGGTACAATGAGCAGTTCTTC,CASSPIGTSGYNEQFF
TRBV7-9,15,few,NA,TRBJ2-7,TGTGCCAGCAGCTTAGTTCAGGGTAGGTCCTACGAGCAGTACTTC,CASSLVQGRSYEQYF
TRBV4-2,16,NA,NA,TRBJ1-5,TGTGCCAGCAGCCGCAATGACGGAACTACCAATCAGCCCCAGCATTTT,CASSRNDGTTNQPQHF
TRBV10-3,15,NA,TRBD2,TRBJ2-1,TGTGCCATCAGTGTTACCGGGGGGGCCTACAATGAGCAGTTCTTC,CAISVTGGAYNEQFF
TRBV5-1,13,NA,NA,TRBJ2-7,TGCGCCAGCAGCCTGACGGGAGCCTACGAGCAGTACTTC,CASSLTGAYEQYF
TRBV11-2,12,NA,TRBD1,TRBJ1-2,TGTGCCAGCAGCCGGACAGGGGGAGGCTACACCTTC,CASSRTGGGYTF
TRBV9,13,once,NA,TRBJ2-7,TGTGCCAGCAGCGGACAGGTGTCCTACGAGCAGTACTTC,CASSGQVSYEQYF
TRBV5-4,15,NA,TRBD1,TRBJ1-1,TGTGCCAGCAGCTTGAGCCCGGGACAGGCGTCTGAAGCTTTCTTT,CASSLSPGQASEAFF
TRBV10-3,14,NA,NA,TRBJ2-7,TGTGCCATCAGTGAGTCGGCGGGGTCGAGCGAGCAGTACTTC,CAISESAGSSEQYF
TRBV9,16,few,NA,TRBJ2-1,TGTGCCAGCAGCGAGGGGGGGGCCCCCTCCTACAATGAGCAGTTCTTC,CASSEGGAPSYNEQFF
TRBV30,12,NA,NA,TRBJ1-2,TGTGCCTGGCGCGGGGCAGAGAATGGCTACACCTTC,CAWRGAENGYTF
TRBV6-1,14,NA,NA,TRBJ1-4,TGTGCCAGCAGTGAAAGGGGCCGGGATGAAAAACTGTTTTTT,CASSERGRDEKLFF